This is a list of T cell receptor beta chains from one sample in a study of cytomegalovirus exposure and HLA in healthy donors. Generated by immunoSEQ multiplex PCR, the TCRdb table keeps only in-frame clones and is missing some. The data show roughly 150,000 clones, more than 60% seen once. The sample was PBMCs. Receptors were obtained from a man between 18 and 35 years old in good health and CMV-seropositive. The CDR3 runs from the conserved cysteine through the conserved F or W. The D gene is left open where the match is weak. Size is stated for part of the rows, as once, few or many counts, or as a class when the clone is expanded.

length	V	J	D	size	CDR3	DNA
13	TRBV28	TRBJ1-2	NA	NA	CASSAGRSYGYTF	TGTGCCAGCAGTGCGGGACGGAGCTATGGCTACACCTTC
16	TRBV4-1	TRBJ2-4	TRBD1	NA	CASSQEPQGGQNIQYF	TGCGCCAGCAGCCAAGAACCACAGGGGGGTCAAAACATTCAGTACTTC
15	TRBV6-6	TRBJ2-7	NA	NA	CASTPRQGSAYEQYF	TGTGCCAGCACTCCCCGGCAGGGGTCGGCCTACGAGCAGTACTTC
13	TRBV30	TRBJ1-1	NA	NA	CAWSVDWNTEAFF	TGTGCCTGGAGTGTAGACTGGAACACTGAAGCTTTCTTT
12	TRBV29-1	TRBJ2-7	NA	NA	CSVSAEDYEQYF	TGCAGCGTTTCGGCGGAAGATTACGAGCAGTACTTC
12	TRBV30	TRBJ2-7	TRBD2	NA	CAWASGRYEQYF	TGTGCCTGGGCTAGCGGGCGATACGAGCAGTACTTC
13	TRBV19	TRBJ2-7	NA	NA	CASTVGGGGEQYF	TGTGCCAGTACTGTCGGGGGTGGAGGGGAGCAGTACTTC
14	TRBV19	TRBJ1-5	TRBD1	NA	CASSMDRVVQPQHF	TGTGCCAGTAGTATGGACAGGGTTGTGCAGCCCCAGCATTTT
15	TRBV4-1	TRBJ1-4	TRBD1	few	CASSRGGQGGEKLFF	TGCGCCAGCAGCCGGGGGGGACAGGGTGGAGAAAAACTGTTTTTT
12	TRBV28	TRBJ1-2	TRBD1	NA	CASSSTGGGYTF	TGTGCCAGCAGCTCCACAGGGGGAGGCTACACCTTC
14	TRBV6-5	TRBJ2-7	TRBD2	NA	CASGRGGRAYEQYF	TGTGCCAGCGGGCGGGGCGGGAGGGCTTACGAGCAGTACTTC
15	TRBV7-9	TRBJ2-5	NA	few	CSSSQRMTQQETQYF	TGTTCCAGCAGCCAGCGGATGACCCAACAAGAGACCCAGTACTTC
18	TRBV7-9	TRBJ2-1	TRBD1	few	CASSKPTKTGTLYNEQFF	TGTGCCAGCAGCAAACCTACTAAGACAGGGACCCTCTACAATGAGCAGTTCTTC
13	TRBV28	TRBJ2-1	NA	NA	CASRGGSYNEQFF	TGTGCCAGCAGGGGAGGCAGCTACAATGAGCAGTTCTTC
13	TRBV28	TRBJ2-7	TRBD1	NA	CASSLRTGREQYF	TGTGCCAGCAGTCTACGGACAGGGCGGGAGCAGTACTTC
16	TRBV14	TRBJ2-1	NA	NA	CASSRGTWSSYNEQFF	TGTGCCAGCAGCCGGGGGACTTGGAGCTCCTACAATGAGCAGTTCTTC
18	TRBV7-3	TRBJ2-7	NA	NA	CASSLIGEGAVSSYEQYF	TGTGCCAGCAGCCTCATTGGGGAAGGGGCAGTTAGCTCCTACGAGCAGTACTTC
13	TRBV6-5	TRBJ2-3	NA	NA	CASSRLVTDTQYF	TGTGCCAGCAGTCGACTAGTTACAGATACGCAGTATTTT
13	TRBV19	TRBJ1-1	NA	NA	CASRTSGFTEAFF	TGTGCCAGTAGGACCTCAGGGTTCACTGAAGCTTTCTTT
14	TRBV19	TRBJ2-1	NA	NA	CASSIWTVYNEQFF	TGTGCCAGTAGTATATGGACAGTCTACAATGAGCAGTTCTTC
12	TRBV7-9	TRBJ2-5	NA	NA	CASSLIRETQYF	TGTGCCAGCAGCTTAATCCGGGAGACCCAGTACTTC
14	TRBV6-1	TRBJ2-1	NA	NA	CASRNYLGAPEQFF	TGTGCCAGCAGAAACTACCTAGGGGCGCCTGAGCAGTTCTTC
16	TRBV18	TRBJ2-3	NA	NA	CASSPPGGLSTDTQYF	TGTGCCAGCTCACCGCCAGGGGGGCTTAGCACAGATACGCAGTATTTT
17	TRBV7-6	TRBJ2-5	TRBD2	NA	CASSLALAGMRIETQYF	TGTGCCAGCAGCTTAGCACTAGCGGGAATGAGAATAGAGACCCAGTACTTC
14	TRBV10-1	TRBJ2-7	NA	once	CASSESFRTHEQYF	TGCGCCAGCAGTGAGTCTTTTAGGACTCACGAGCAGTACTTC
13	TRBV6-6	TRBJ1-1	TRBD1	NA	CASSQTGVGEAFF	TGTGCCAGCAGTCAAACAGGGGTCGGTGAAGCTTTCTTT
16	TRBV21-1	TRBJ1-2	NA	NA	CASSKGRNPLPYGYPF	TGTGCCAGCAGCAAAGGGAGGAATCCCCTCCCCTATGGCTACCCCTTC
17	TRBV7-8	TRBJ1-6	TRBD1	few	CASSLAAVQGGNSPLHF	TGTGCCAGCAGCTTAGCGGCCGTGCAGGGGGGAAATTCACCCCTCCACTTT
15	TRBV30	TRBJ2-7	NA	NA	CAWSSLAIPPYEQYF	TGTGCCTGGAGTTCGCTAGCTATACCACCGTACGAGCAGTACTTC
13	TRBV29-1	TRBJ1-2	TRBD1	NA	CSHEGGPTYGYTF	TGCAGCCATGAAGGGGGCCCCACCTATGGCTACACCTTC
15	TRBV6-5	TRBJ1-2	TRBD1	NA	CASSSRDRGFYGYTF	TGTGCCAGCTCCTCACGGGACAGGGGCTTCTATGGCTACACCTTC
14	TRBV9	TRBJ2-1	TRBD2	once	CASSVNSGGYEQFF	TGTGCCAGCAGCGTAAATAGCGGGGGTTATGAGCAGTTCTTC
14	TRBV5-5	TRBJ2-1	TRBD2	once	CASSFLAGNNEQFF	TGTGCCAGCAGCTTTCTAGCGGGAAACAATGAGCAGTTCTTC
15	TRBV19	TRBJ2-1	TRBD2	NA	CASTALAGGNNEQFF	TGTGCCAGTACCGCACTAGCGGGAGGGAACAATGAGCAGTTCTTC